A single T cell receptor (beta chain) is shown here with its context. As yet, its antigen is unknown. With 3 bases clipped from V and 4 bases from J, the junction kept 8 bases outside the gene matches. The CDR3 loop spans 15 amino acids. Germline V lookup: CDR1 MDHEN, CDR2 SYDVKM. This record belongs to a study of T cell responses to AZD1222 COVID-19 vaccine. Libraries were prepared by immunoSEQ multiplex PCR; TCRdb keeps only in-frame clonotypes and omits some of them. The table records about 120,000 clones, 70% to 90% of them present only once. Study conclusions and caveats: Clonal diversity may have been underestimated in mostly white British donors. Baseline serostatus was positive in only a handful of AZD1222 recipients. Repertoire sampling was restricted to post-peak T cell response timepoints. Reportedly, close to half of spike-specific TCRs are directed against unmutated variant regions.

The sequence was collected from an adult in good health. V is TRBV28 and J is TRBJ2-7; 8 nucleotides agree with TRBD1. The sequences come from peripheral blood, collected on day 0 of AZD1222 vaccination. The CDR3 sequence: CASSLYQGATYEQYF. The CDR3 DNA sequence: TGTGCCAGCAGTTTGTATCAGGGGGCGACTTACGAGCAGTACTTC.